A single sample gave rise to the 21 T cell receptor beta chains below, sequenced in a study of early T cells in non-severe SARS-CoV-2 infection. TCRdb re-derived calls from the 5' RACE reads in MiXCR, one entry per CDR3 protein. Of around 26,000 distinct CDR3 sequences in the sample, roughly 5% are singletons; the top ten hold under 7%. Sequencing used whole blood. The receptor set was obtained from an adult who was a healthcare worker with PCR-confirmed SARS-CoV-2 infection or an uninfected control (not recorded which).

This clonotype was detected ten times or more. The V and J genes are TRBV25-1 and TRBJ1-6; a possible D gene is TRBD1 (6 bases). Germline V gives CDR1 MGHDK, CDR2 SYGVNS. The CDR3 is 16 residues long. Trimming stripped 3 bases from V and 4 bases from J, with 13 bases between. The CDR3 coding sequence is TGTGCCAGCAGTGAGAATCCTCAGGGGTATAATTCACCCCTCCACTTT. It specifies CASSENPQGYNSPLHF.

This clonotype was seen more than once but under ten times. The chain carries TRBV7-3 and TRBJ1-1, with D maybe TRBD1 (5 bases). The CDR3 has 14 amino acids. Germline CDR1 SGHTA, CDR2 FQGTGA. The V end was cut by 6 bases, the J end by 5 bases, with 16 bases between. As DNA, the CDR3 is TGTGCCAGCAGTAACGAGGGGATTCGGACTGAAGCTTTCTTT. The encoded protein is CASSNEGIRTEAFF. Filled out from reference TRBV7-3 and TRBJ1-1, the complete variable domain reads GAGVSQTPSNKVTEKGKYVELRCDPISGHTALYWYRQSLGQGPEFLIYFQGTGAADDSGLPNDRFFAVRPEGSVSTLKIQRTERGDSAVYLCASSNEGIRTEAFFGQGTRLTVV.

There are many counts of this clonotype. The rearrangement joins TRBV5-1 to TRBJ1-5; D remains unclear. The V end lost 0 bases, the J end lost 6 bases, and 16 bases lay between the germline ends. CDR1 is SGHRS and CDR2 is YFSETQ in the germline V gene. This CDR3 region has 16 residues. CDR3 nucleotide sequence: TGCGCCAGCAGCTTGGGGATCGGAGGGTTGCTTCAGCCCCAGCATTTT. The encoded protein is CASSLGIGGLLQPQHF.

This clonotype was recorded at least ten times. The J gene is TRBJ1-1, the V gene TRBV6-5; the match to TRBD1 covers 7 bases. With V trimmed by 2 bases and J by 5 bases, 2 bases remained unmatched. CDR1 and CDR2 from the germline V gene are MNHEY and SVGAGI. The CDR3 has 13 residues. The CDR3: CASSYQGVTEAFF. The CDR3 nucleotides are TGTGCCAGCAGTTACCAGGGGGTGACTGAAGCTTTCTTT.

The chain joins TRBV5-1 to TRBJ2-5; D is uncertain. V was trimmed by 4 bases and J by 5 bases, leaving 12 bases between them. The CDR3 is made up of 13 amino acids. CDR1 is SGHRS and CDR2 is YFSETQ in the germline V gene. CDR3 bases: TGCGCCAGCAGCCCTTGGTTGGGGGAGACCCAGTACTTC. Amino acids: CASSPWLGETQYF. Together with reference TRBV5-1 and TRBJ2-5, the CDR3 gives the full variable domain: KAGVTQTPRYLIKTRGQQVTLSCSPISGHRSVSWYQQTPGQGLQFLFEYFSETQRNKGNFPGRFSGRQFSNSRSEMNVSTLELGDSALYLCASSPWLGETQYFGPGTRLLVL.

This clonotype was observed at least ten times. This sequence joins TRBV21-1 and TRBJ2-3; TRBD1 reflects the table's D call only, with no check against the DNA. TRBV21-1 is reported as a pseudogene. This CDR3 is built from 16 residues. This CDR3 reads CASSKGGGPSEGTQYF. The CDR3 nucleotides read TGTGCCAGCAGCAAGGGGGGGGGCCCCAGCGAGGGTACGCAGTATTTT.

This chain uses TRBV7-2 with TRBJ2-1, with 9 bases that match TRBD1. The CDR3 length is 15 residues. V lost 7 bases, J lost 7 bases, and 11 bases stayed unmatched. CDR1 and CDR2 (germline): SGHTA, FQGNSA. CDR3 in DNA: TGTGCCAGCAACACCGGGACAGGGTTGGGGAATGAGCAGTTCTTC. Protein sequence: CASNTGTGLGNEQFF.

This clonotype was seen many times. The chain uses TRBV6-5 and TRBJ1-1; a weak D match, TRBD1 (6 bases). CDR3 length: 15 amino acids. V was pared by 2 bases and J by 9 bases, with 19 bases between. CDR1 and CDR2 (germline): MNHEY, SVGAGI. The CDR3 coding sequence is TGTGCCAGCAGTTACGCCGACAGCAGGGGAGGAAAAGCTTTCTTT. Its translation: CASSYADSRGGKAFF.

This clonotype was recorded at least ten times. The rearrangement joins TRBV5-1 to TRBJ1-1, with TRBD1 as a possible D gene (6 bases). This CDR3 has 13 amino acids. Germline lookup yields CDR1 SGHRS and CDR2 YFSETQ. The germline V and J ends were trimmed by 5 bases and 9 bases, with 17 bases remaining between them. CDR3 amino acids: CASSETGTPKAFF. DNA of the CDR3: TGCGCCAGCAGTGAGACCGGGACACCGAAAGCTTTCTTT.

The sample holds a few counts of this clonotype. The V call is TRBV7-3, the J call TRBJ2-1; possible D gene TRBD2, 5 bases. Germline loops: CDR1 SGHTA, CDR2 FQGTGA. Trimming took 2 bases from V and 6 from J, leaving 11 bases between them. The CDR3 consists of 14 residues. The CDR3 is CASSLGREFNEQFF. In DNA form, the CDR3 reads TGTGCCAGCAGCTTAGGAAGGGAGTTCAATGAGCAGTTCTTC.

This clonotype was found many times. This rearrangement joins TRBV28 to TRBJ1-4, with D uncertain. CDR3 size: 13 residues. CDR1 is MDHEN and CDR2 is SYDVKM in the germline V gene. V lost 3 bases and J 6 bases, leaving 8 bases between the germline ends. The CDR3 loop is CASSFGKHEKLFF. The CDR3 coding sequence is TGTGCCAGCAGTTTTGGGAAACATGAAAAACTGTTTTTT.

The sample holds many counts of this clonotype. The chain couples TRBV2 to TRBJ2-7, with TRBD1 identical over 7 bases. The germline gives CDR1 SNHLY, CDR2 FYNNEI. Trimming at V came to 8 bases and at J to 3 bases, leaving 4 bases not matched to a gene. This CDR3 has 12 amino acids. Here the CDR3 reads CASGTAYYEQYF. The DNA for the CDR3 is TGTGCCAGCGGGACAGCCTACTACGAGCAGTACTTC.

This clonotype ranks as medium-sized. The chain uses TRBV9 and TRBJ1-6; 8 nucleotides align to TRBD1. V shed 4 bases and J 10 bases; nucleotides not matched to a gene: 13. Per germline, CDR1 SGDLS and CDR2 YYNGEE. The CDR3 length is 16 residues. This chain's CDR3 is CASSPREGRGRSPLHF. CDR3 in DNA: TGTGCCAGCAGCCCCCGAGAGGGCAGGGGGCGGTCACCCCTCCACTTT.

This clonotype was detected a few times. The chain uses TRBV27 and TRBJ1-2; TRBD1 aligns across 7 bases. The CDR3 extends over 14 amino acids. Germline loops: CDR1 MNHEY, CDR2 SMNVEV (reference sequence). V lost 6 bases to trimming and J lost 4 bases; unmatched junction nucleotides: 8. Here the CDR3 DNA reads TGTGCCAGCAGAGGGACAGCCAGCCTCTATGGCTACACCTTC. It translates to CASRGTASLYGYTF.

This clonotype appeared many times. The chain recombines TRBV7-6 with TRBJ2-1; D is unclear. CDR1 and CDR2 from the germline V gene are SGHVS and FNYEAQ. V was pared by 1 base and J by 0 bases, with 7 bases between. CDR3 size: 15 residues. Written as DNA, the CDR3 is TGTGCCAGCAGCTTAGAGGGATTCTCCTACAATGAGCAGTTCTTC. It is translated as CASSLEGFSYNEQFF.

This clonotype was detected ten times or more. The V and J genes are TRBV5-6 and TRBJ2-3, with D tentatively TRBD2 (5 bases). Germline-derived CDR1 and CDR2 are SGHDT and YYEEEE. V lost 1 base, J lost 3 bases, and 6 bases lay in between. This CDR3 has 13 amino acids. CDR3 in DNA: TGTGCCAGCAGCTTGTCGGGAACAGATACGCAGTATTTT. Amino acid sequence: CASSLSGTDTQYF.

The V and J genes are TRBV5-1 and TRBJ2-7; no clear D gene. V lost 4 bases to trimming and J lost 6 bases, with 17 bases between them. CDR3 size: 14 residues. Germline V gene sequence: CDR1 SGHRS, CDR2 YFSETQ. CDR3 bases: TGCGCCAGCAGCCCGGAGATATCTTCGAGCGAGCAGTACTTC. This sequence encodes CASSPEISSSEQYF.

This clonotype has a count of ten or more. CDR3 sequence reads: CASSLLGLAGTQETQYF. CDR3 in DNA: TGTGCCAGTAGTTTGCTGGGACTAGCGGGGACTCAAGAGACCCAGTACTTC. The V gene is TRBV19, the J gene TRBJ2-5, with 13 bases fitting TRBD2. Looked up from germline, CDR1 is LNHDA and CDR2 is SQIVND (reference sequence). V shed 5 bases, J shed 2 bases, and the junction held 8 bases outside the gene matches. The CDR3 consists of 17 residues.

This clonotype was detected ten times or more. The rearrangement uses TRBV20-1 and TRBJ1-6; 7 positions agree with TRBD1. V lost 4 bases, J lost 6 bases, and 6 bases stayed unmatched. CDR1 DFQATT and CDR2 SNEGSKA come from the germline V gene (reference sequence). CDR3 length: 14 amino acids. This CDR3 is CSATRDRSNSPLHF. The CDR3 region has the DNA TGCAGTGCTACCCGGGACAGATCTAATTCACCCCTCCACTTT.

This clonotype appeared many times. The CDR3 nucleotides read TGTGCCAGCAGACCGGGACAGGCTATGAACACTGAAGCTTTCTTT. Translation: CASRPGQAMNTEAFF. The J gene is TRBJ1-1, the V gene TRBV6-1; 8 bases align to TRBD1. Germline trimming cut 6 bases from V and 0 bases from J; bases unmatched to any gene: 6. Germline V gene data show CDR1 as MNHNS and CDR2 as SASEGT. The length of the CDR3 is 15 residues.

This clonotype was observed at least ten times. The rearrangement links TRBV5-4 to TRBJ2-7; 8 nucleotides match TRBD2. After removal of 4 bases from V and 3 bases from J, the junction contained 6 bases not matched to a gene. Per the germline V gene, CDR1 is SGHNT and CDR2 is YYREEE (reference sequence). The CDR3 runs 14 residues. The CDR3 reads CASSPGGGLYEQYF. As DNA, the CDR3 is TGTGCCAGCAGCCCCGGGGGGGGTCTCTACGAGCAGTACTTC.